Each of the 12 T cell receptor beta chains below was sequenced from the same sample in a study of T cell responses to AZD1222 COVID-19 vaccine. TCRdb keeps only in-frame clones here, not all; method: immunoSEQ multiplex PCR. The sample consists of 120,000 to 150,000 clones, approximately 90% of them appearing once. This material consisted of peripheral blood, taken 28 days after the second AZD1222 dose. These receptors were collected from an adult who received the AZD1222 COVID-19 vaccine.

The chain joins TRBV7-9 to TRBJ1-2; D unresolved. V lost 1 base and J 7 bases, leaving 10 bases between the germline ends. This CDR3 is 13 amino acids long. CDR1 and CDR2 (germline): SEHNR, FQNEAQ (reference sequence). In DNA, the CDR3 is TGTGCCAGCAGCTTAGGTAGCTCGGGTGGCTACACCTTC. Translation: CASSLGSSGGYTF.

V is TRBV19 and J is TRBJ1-5, with unresolved D. V lost 8 bases, J lost 4 bases, and 15 bases lay in between. Germline lookup yields CDR1 LNHDA and CDR2 SQIVND (reference sequence). The CDR3 loop spans 14 amino acids. The CDR3 sequence is CASSPTGGNQPQHF. The CDR3, as DNA: TGTGCCAGTTCTCCGACGGGTGGAAATCAGCCCCAGCATTTT.

This clone was recorded a few times. The chain recombines TRBV20-1 with TRBJ1-2; D unresolved. The CDR3 has 10 residues. In germline, CDR1 is DFQATT, CDR2 SNEGSKA (reference sequence). Trimming cost V 6 bases and J 8 bases, with 10 bases left between them. The CDR3 DNA is TGCAGTGCCTTCTCCGGGGGCTACACCTTC. Translation gives CSAFSGGYTF.

This chain connects TRBV6-2 or TRBV6-3 to TRBJ1-4; the D is unclear. V was trimmed by 6 bases and J by 4 bases, leaving 18 bases between them. Germline CDR1 MNHEY, CDR2 SVGEGT. This CDR3 is 16 amino acids long. CDR3 protein: CASSPSTTDHNEKLFF. The CDR3 DNA follows: TGTGCCAGCAGCCCCTCGACGACCGACCATAATGAAAAACTGTTTTTT.

This clone was seen a handful of times. J is TRBJ2-2 and V is TRBV4-3; D might be TRBD2 (6 bases). The V and J ends lost 8 bases and 6 bases respectively, with 16 bases between them. Germline lookup yields CDR1 LGHNA and CDR2 YSLEER. The CDR3 is made up of 14 amino acids. CDR3 DNA: TGCGCCAGCGGAACAGCGGGTTCGCCCGGGGAGCTGTTTTTT. As protein: CASGTAGSPGELFF.

This clone was observed a single time. The chain employs TRBV2 and TRBJ2-7; D remains unclear. Germline values: CDR1 SNHLY, CDR2 FYNNEI. V was cut by 3 bases and J by 0 bases, with 9 bases left in between. The CDR3 has 14 residues. CDR3 DNA: TGTGCCAGCAGTGATCCGGCGAGCTCCTACGAGCAGTACTTC. This sequence encodes CASSDPASSYEQYF.

This chain connects TRBV6-2 or TRBV6-3 to TRBJ1-4, with a weak D call TRBD1 (6 bases). The CDR3 totals 17 residues. Germline values: CDR1 MNHEY, CDR2 SVGEGT. The V gene lost 0 bases and the J gene lost 5 bases, with 16 bases spanning the gap. CDR3 in DNA: TGTGCCAGCAGTTACTCGACCCCGGGGGGCAGGAATGAAAAACTGTTTTTT. Its translation is CASSYSTPGGRNEKLFF.

This clone has just a few counts. J is TRBJ2-2 and V is TRBV29-1, with TRBD2 matching over 7 bases. Germline assignment: CDR1 SQVTM and CDR2 ANQGSEA. The V segment lost 6 bases and the J segment 7 bases; nucleotides outside the gene matches: 11. This CDR3 region has 14 residues. The CDR3: CSVRPGTIDGELFF. The DNA for the CDR3 is TGCAGCGTGAGACCCGGGACTATCGACGGGGAGCTGTTTTTT.

The J gene is TRBJ1-5, the V gene TRBV6-5; D call uncertain. This CDR3 comprises 14 residues. Per the germline V gene, CDR1 is MNHEY and CDR2 is SVGAGI. V lost 0 bases and J 9 bases, leaving 12 bases between the germline ends. The CDR3 protein is CASSYSSANGPQHF. The DNA of the CDR3 is TGTGCCAGCAGTTACTCGAGCGCGAACGGGCCCCAGCATTTT.

This rearrangement joins TRBV5-6 to TRBJ1-5, with D unclear. This CDR3 is built from 12 residues. Germline V gene data show CDR1 as SGHDT and CDR2 as YYEEEE. Trimming took 2 bases from V and 3 from J, leaving 3 bases between them. CDR3 loop: CASSFSNQPQHF. CDR3 nucleotide sequence: TGTGCCAGCAGCTTCTCCAATCAGCCCCAGCATTTT.

The chain has TRBV10-2 and TRBJ2-3; TRBD2 matches at 10 bases. The length of the CDR3 is 18 residues. The germline V gene has CDR1 WSHSY and CDR2 SAAADI. V gave up 6 bases and J gave up 0 bases; unmatched junction bases: 12. CDR3 bases: TGCGCCAGCAGCGCTCAGGGAGCGGGGGGGCCAAGCACAGATACGCAGTATTTT. Translation gives CASSAQGAGGPSTDTQYF.

CDR3 residues: CATSALGGGYTF. CDR3 sequence (DNA): TGTGCCACCAGCGCCCTGGGAGGAGGCTACACCTTC. V usage is TRBV24-1 and J usage is TRBJ1-2; no reliable D call. V was shortened by 7 bases and J by 8 bases, with 13 bases between the two germline ends. The germline gives CDR1 KGHDR, CDR2 SFDVKD. This CDR3 comprises 12 residues.